This TCR beta chain originates from a study of T cells after posttransplantation cyclophosphamide. Whole-study results and caveats: TRB clonality was highly associated with recipient CMV seropositivity and reactivation. Tissue-infiltrating T cells from skin or gut overlapped little with blood T cells. Later blood repertoires were often dominated by clones from the donor CD8+ memory compartment.

There are a few counts of this clone. As yet, its antigen is unknown. CDR3 length equals 13 residues. V lost 4 bases and J lost 4, with 9 bases in between. CDR1 is MGHDK, CDR2 SYGVNS, per germline. Using immunoSEQ multiplex PCR, the repertoire was profiled, and TCRdb retains in-frame clones only, with some absent. Sampling found under 25,000 clones, none seen once. Peripheral blood was collected from the related graft donor on the marrow donation day. The gene calls are TRBV25-1 and TRBJ2-3; D is unclear. The TCR was taken from a woman aged 60-70 years in good health, CMV-negative, and a related stem cell transplant donor. Source material: PBMCs. The CDR3 DNA reads as TGTGCCAGCAGTGTCAGGTTGGCAGATACGCAGTATTTT. Translating gives CASSVRLADTQYF.